This TCR beta chain is from a study of T cells in Graves' hyperthyroidism and ophthalmopathy. This clonotype was seen ten or more times. An approximately 9.8 ml volume of fresh peripheral blood provided the PBMCs. Template material for amplifying TCR beta CDR3 regions consisted of RNA transcripts. First-round RT-PCR of the TCR CDR3 relied on the HTBI primer set. TCRdb re-derived calls from the multiplex PCR reads in MiXCR, one entry per CDR3 protein. The data show about 380,000 distinct CDR3 sequences, around 15% seen once. Trimming cost V 5 bases and J 7 bases, with 9 bases left between them. The CDR3 is made up of 12 amino acids.

Sequenced material: blood. J is TRBJ1-5 and V is TRBV12-3 or TRBV12-4; weak D call: TRBD1 (6 bases). The TCR was taken from a woman under 40 with Graves' ophthalmopathy. In nucleotides, the CDR3 is TGTGCCAGCAGTACAGGGAAACAGCCCCAGCATTTT. This gives the protein CASSTGKQPQHF.